Sequencing of this T cell receptor (beta chain) was carried out in a study of blood T cell repertoires in COVID-19. Study-wide context: COVID-19 samples collected from the United States, Italy and Spain covered acute and convalescent phases. The analysed material was cDNA or gDNA that came from T cells, B-cell-depleted T cells, or PBMCs.

Profiling relied on immunoSEQ multiplex PCR, and the TCRdb table lists in-frame clones only, not all of them. The table includes approximately 350,000 clones, 91% detected once. V lost 9 bases and J lost 0, with 14 bases in between. Per germline, CDR1 LNHNV and CDR2 YYDKDF (reference sequence). There are 14 residues in the CDR3. The chain links TRBV15 to TRBJ1-2, with TRBD1 as a possible D gene (6 bases). The sequencing input was peripheral blood. This TCR came from a woman aged 18-29 years who had recovered from COVID-19. The CDR3 DNA follows: TGTGCCACATCCGGGGGGACAACTAACTATGGCTACACCTTC. Amino acids: CATSGGTTNYGYTF.